Each of the 27 T cell receptor beta chains below was sequenced from the same sample in a study of T cells in localized non-small cell lung cancer. Data came from immunoSEQ multiplex PCR; TCRdb stores just in-frame clones and leaves some out. Of about 52,000 clones listed, around three quarters are singletons. The specimen was PBMCs, collected before any cancer treatment. These receptor sequences come from a woman aged 40-75 years with stage II lung adenocarcinoma.

This clone was counted between two and nine times. The chain recombines TRBV10-3 with TRBJ2-7; 11 positions agree with TRBD2. The CDR3 runs to 14 residues. CDR1 is ENHRY, CDR2 SYGVKD, per germline. The trim removed 4 bases at V and 3 bases at J, leaving 2 bases unmatched. CDR3 DNA sequence: TGTGCCATCAGTGCTACTAGCGGGGGCTACGAGCAGTACTTC. Its translation is CAISATSGGYEQYF.

The chain links TRBV9 to TRBJ2-1; D may be TRBD1 (5 bases). Germline V gives CDR1 SGDLS, CDR2 YYNGEE. This CDR3 has 14 residues. The V gene lost 0 bases and the J gene lost 7 bases, with 11 bases spanning the gap. The CDR3 loop is CASSVDQPGNEQFF. In nucleotides, the CDR3 is TGTGCCAGCAGCGTAGACCAGCCAGGGAATGAGCAGTTCTTC.

This chain connects TRBV7-2 to TRBJ1-5, with D possibly being TRBD1 (6 bases). The germline V and J ends were trimmed by 5 bases and 7 bases, with 21 bases remaining between them. This CDR3 has 16 amino acids. The V gene's germline CDR1 is SGHTA and CDR2 FQGNSA. The CDR3 DNA sequence: TGTGCCAGCAGCCTGTCAGGGGTGCTTGTAGGGCAGCCCCAGCATTTT. It encodes CASSLSGVLVGQPQHF.

V is TRBV19 and J is TRBJ1-6, with a possible D match to TRBD1 (5 bases). This CDR3 has 16 amino acids. Germline V gene data show CDR1 as LNHDA and CDR2 as SQIVND (reference sequence). Trimming took off 6 bases at V and 2 bases at J, with 14 bases between the two ends. CDR3 nucleotides: TGTGCCAGTAGCAACACAGGCATTACCTATAATTCACCCCTCCACTTT. Residues: CASSNTGITYNSPLHF.

This chain connects TRBV6-7 to TRBJ2-5, with 10 bases identical to TRBD1. Being an ORF, TRBV6-7 has a function that is uncertain. CDR3 length: 15 amino acids. The J segment lost 4 bases and the V segment lost 7 bases, leaving 9 bases of the junction unmatched. The CDR3 nucleotides are TGTGCCAGCACCCCAGGACAGGGGGGAGGAGAGACCCAGTACTTC. Protein sequence: CASTPGQGGGETQYF.

The chain employs TRBV5-8 and TRBJ1-1; D not certain. This CDR3 has 13 residues. Per germline, CDR1 SGHTS and CDR2 YDEGEE. Deletions cut 0 bases from V and 3 bases from J, with 6 bases between. In DNA form, the CDR3 reads TGTGCCAGCAGCTTGGGCGGTGACACTGAAGCTTTCTTT. Its translation is CASSLGGDTEAFF.

V gene TRBV7-9 combines with J gene TRBJ1-1; D perhaps matches TRBD1 (5 bases). This CDR3 has 17 amino acids. V dropped 2 bases and J dropped 1 base, with 17 bases sitting between them. Germline V gene data show CDR1 as SEHNR and CDR2 as FQNEAQ (reference sequence). The CDR3 reads CASSLRELQAPNTEAFF. CDR3 sequence (DNA): TGTGCCAGCAGCTTACGGGAATTACAGGCGCCGAACACTGAAGCTTTCTTT.

V gene TRBV11-2 combines with J gene TRBJ2-5; tentative D call: TRBD2 (6 bases). This CDR3 has 14 amino acids. The V end was cut by 5 bases, the J end by 2 bases, with 12 bases between. Germline V CDR1 and CDR2: SGHAT, FQNNGV. The CDR3 DNA is TGTGCCAGCAGCCCGCGGGGCCCTCAAGAGACCCAGTACTTC. It encodes CASSPRGPQETQYF.

The chain employs TRBV7-3 and TRBJ2-2, with 8 positions matching TRBD1. The J segment lost 6 bases and the V segment lost 5 bases, leaving 11 bases of the junction unmatched. The CDR3 has 16 amino acids. Germline V gene lookup returns CDR1 SGHTA and CDR2 FQGTGA. The DNA for the CDR3 is TGTGCCAGCAGCCCAACCGGGACAGGCTTCTCCGGGGAGCTGTTTTTT. It specifies CASSPTGTGFSGELFF.

The V call is TRBV27, the J call TRBJ2-2; possible D gene TRBD2, 5 bases. The ends were cut back, 0 bases at V and 1 base at J, with 6 bases in the middle. The CDR3 is 15 amino acids. Germline V lookup: CDR1 MNHEY, CDR2 SMNVEV (reference sequence). CDR3 residues: CASSLSDWNTGELFF. Here the CDR3 DNA reads TGTGCCAGCAGTTTATCGGACTGGAACACCGGGGAGCTGTTTTTT.

The chain uses TRBV11-2 and TRBJ2-7, with TRBD1 as a possible D gene (5 bases). The V end lost 2 bases, the J end lost 2 bases, and 13 bases lay between the germline ends. Germline V gives CDR1 SGHAT, CDR2 FQNNGV. This CDR3 comprises 15 residues. The CDR3 nucleotides read TGTGCCAGCAGCTTAACCGACAGTTTAACCTACGAGCAGTACTTC. This encodes CASSLTDSLTYEQYF.

This sequence joins TRBV5-5 and TRBJ1-4; 8 nucleotides match TRBD1. This CDR3 has 13 residues. J was trimmed by 2 bases and V by 9 bases; bases with no gene match: 3. The V gene's germline CDR1 is SGHKS and CDR2 YYEKEE (reference sequence). CDR3 protein: CATGQGTNEKLFF. Here the CDR3 DNA reads TGTGCCACCGGACAGGGTACTAATGAAAAACTGTTTTTT.

V is TRBV7-3 and J is TRBJ1-6, with D perhaps TRBD1 (5 bases). V lost 5 bases and J lost 6, with 17 bases in between. The V gene's germline CDR1 is SGHTA and CDR2 FQGTGA. The CDR3 is 16 amino acids. In DNA, the CDR3 is TGTGCCAGCAGCCTCGGACCGGGGCAGACTAATTCACCCCTCCACTTT. Encoded protein: CASSLGPGQTNSPLHF.

The chain carries TRBV6-5 and TRBJ2-7; TRBD1 might be the D (5 bases). The CDR3 is 14 amino acids. Germline CDR1 reads MNHEY; CDR2 reads SVGAGI. The V end was cut by 2 bases, the J end by 2 bases, with 10 bases between. CDR3 nucleotides: TGTGCCAGCAGTTACATTCAGGGAACCTACGAGCAGTACTTC. Translating it yields CASSYIQGTYEQYF.

The chain couples TRBV7-2 to TRBJ2-1; 15 bases line up with TRBD2. Germline CDR1 reads SGHTA; CDR2 reads FQGNSA. This CDR3 has 18 residues. V shed 7 bases, J shed 1 base, and the junction held 8 bases outside the gene matches. The CDR3 loop reads CASKGTSGGILSYNEQFF. CDR3 DNA sequence: TGTGCCAGCAAAGGGACTAGCGGGGGGATCCTATCCTACAATGAGCAGTTCTTC.

CDR3 region: CASSYRGEQFF. CDR3 sequence (DNA): TGTGCCAGCAGCTACAGAGGGGAGCAGTTCTTC. The chain carries TRBV7-3 and TRBJ2-1, with a possible D match to TRBD2 (5 bases). This CDR3 comprises 11 residues. The germline CDR1 and CDR2 sequences are SGHTA and FQGTGA. Trimming left V 4 bases short and J 10 bases short, with 8 bases between.

V and J are TRBV15 and TRBJ2-2; possibly TRBD1 or TRBD2 for D (7 bases each). The V end was cut by 3 bases, the J end by 4 bases, with 15 bases between. The CDR3 spans 16 residues. Germline V gene data show CDR1 as LNHNV and CDR2 as YYDKDF (reference sequence). The CDR3 bases are TGTGCCACCAGCAGGTTCAGGGGGGGTGGCACCGGGGAGCTGTTTTTT. Translation: CATSRFRGGGTGELFF.

The chain couples TRBV29-1 to TRBJ1-3, with a tentative D call TRBD1 (6 bases). Germline V CDR1 and CDR2: SQVTM, ANQGSEA. The V and J ends lost 6 bases and 0 bases respectively, with 12 bases between them. This CDR3 comprises 14 residues. CDR3 nucleotides: TGCAGCGTCCTGGACAGCCACTCTGGAAACACCATATATTTT. Its translation is CSVLDSHSGNTIYF.

This chain uses TRBV4-2 with TRBJ1-5, with D possibly being TRBD1 (5 bases). V was trimmed by 1 base and J by 6 bases, leaving 13 bases between them. CDR1 is LGHNA and CDR2 is YNFKEQ in the germline V gene. This CDR3 has 15 residues. The CDR3 reads CASSQGRQGGQPQHF. CDR3 DNA: TGTGCCAGCAGCCAAGGGCGGCAGGGAGGTCAGCCCCAGCATTTT.

This clone was seen just once. This chain connects TRBV7-2 to TRBJ2-3, with D tentatively TRBD2 (7 bases). V was pared by 0 bases and J by 4 bases, with 11 bases between. Germline V gene data show CDR1 as SGHTA and CDR2 as FQGNSA. This CDR3 is 15 amino acids long. CDR3 coding DNA: TGTGCCAGCAGCTTAGCGGGGGGGCATTCAGATACGCAGTATTTT. Residues: CASSLAGGHSDTQYF.

The gene calls are TRBV2 and TRBJ2-5, with D possibly TRBD1 on 5 matching bases. The CDR3 runs to 14 residues. Germline CDR1 and CDR2: SNHLY and FYNNEI. Trimming cost V 3 bases and J 5 bases, with 13 bases left between them. The CDR3 coding sequence is TGTGCCAGCAGTGATAGACGGACACGGGAGACCCAGTACTTC. It translates to CASSDRRTRETQYF.

The sample holds one count of this clone. The chain is built from TRBV19 and TRBJ2-3; D ambiguous. Germline V CDR1 and CDR2: LNHDA, SQIVND (reference sequence). The CDR3 loop spans 12 amino acids. Trimming removed 6 bases from V and 5 bases from J, with 9 bases in between. This chain's CDR3 is CASSRLEDTQYF. The CDR3 nucleotides are TGTGCCAGTAGCCGGTTAGAAGATACGCAGTATTTT.

This clone was seen a handful of times. V usage is TRBV7-9 and J usage is TRBJ2-2, with D possibly matching TRBD1 (5 bases). V was trimmed by 4 bases and J by 4 bases, leaving 7 bases between them. Germline CDR1 and CDR2: SEHNR and FQNEAQ (reference sequence). CDR3 length equals 13 residues. The CDR3 region is CASSWGGTGELFF. CDR3 coding DNA: TGTGCCAGCAGCTGGGGCGGCACCGGGGAGCTGTTTTTT.

The gene calls are TRBV27 and TRBJ1-1, with D tentatively TRBD1 (5 bases). This CDR3 has 13 amino acids. Germline CDR1 is MNHEY and CDR2 is SMNVEV (reference sequence). The V gene lost 5 bases and the J gene lost 8 bases, with 15 bases spanning the gap. The CDR3 bases are TGTGCCAGCAGTCAACGGGGGGAGAGGGAAGCTTTCTTT. Translated, it gives CASSQRGEREAFF.

The chain links TRBV28 to TRBJ2-7, with D unclear. Germline CDR1 reads MDHEN; CDR2 reads SYDVKM. CDR3 size: 14 residues. With 2 bases removed from V and 0 bases from J, the gap between germline ends came to 8 bases. CDR3 sequence reads: CASSLVETSYEQYF. The CDR3 DNA is TGTGCCAGCAGTTTAGTGGAGACCTCCTACGAGCAGTACTTC.

V gene TRBV6-5 combines with J gene TRBJ1-2, with D unresolved. The germline V gene encodes CDR1 MNHEY and CDR2 SVGAGI. This CDR3 is 13 amino acids long. Trimming cost V 6 bases and J 4 bases, with 12 bases left between them. The CDR3 nucleotides are TGTGCCAGCAGCCCTGACGCCTCCTATGGCTACACCTTC. Protein sequence: CASSPDASYGYTF.

Written as DNA, the CDR3 is TGTGCCAGCAACTCCGGGACACAAGAGACCCAGTACTTC. Translating it yields CASNSGTQETQYF. This sequence joins TRBV5-6 and TRBJ2-5, with D possibly TRBD1 on 6 matching bases. Germline V gene lookup returns CDR1 SGHDT and CDR2 YYEEEE. The CDR3 is 13 amino acids. V lost 6 bases and J lost 2, with 11 bases in between.